Sequencing of this TCR beta chain was carried out in a study of blood T cell repertoires in COVID-19. Study details: Samples of COVID-19 (acute and convalescent) were obtained from the United States, Italy and Spain. Sources were T cells, B-cell-depleted T cells, or PBMCs; the material itself was cDNA or gDNA.

Trimming took 8 bases from V and 7 from J, leaving 18 bases between them. Germline V gives CDR1 SNHLY, CDR2 FYNNEI. The CDR3 is made up of 14 amino acids. Original data processing: Researchers report that nucleated cell counts were estimated from reference gene primer amplification. TCRdb keeps only in-frame clones here, not all; method: immunoSEQ multiplex PCR. V, J and clone size were drawn from that table, and D and trimming were deduced from the DNA. This table has 110,000 to 150,000 clones, more than 60% appearing once. Sequenced sample: peripheral blood. The receptor was derived from an older man with acute or convalescent COVID-19. The V and J genes are TRBV2 and TRBJ2-1, with D perhaps matching TRBD1 (5 bases). The CDR3 sequence: CASYEESQGNEQFF. CDR3 coding DNA: TGTGCCAGCTATGAAGAATCGCAGGGTAATGAGCAGTTCTTC.